The T cell receptor (beta chain) described here comes from a study of Ad26.COV2.S vaccination and SARS-CoV-2 variants. Turning to the study itself: The donor participated in the COV1001 trial, in its Ad26.COV2.S arm. Intramuscular Ad26.COV2.S doses were given once or twice, 56 days apart.

The V gene lost 2 bases and the J gene lost 4 bases, with 13 bases spanning the gap. The CDR3 is 15 residues long. The germline CDR1 and CDR2 sequences are SGHDT and YYEEEE. Overall study results and limits: While placebo recipients had lower spike-specific TCR breadth, vaccine recipients had more.

With regard to this clone: Its antigen is unknown.

The treatment is: around 19 received Ad26.COV2.S at low or high dose, single or two shots; roughly five received placebo; per-sample allocation not given. It was on day 63 after the first vaccine or placebo injection that samples were taken. The vaccine antigen was prefusion-stabilized Wuhan SARS-CoV-2 spike. The data were produced by immunoSEQ multiplex PCR, yet TCRdb's version contains in-frame clones alone and is incomplete. The top ten hold 3% to 3.5% of the sample, which has 350,000 to 400,000 clones, 75% to 90% seen once. The genes are TRBV5-6 and TRBJ1-5; D remains ambiguous. The starting material was peripheral blood, obtained in a trial of Ad26.COV2.S vaccine versus placebo. The receptor comes from a person between 18 and 60 years old who received the Ad26.COV2.S COVID-19 vaccine or a placebo. CDR3 sequence (DNA): TGTGCCAGCAGCTTATCAGGCCCTCGGAATCAGCCCCAGCATTTT. This sequence encodes CASSLSGPRNQPQHF. Full variable domain (outside the CDR3, taken from reference TRBV5-6 and TRBJ1-5): DAGVTQSPTHLIKTRGQQVTLRCSPKSGHDTVSWYQQALGQGPQFIFQYYEEEERQRGNFPDRFSGHQFPNYSSELNVNALLLGDSALYLCASSLSGPRNQPQHFGDGTRLSIL.